Sequencing of this T cell receptor beta chain was carried out in a study of blood T cell repertoires in COVID-19. As for the study in general: PBMCs, B-cell-depleted T cells, or T cells provided the cDNA or gDNA that made up the material.

In the original workflow: Amplified reference gene primers provided the basis for estimating nucleated cell counts. Measured with immunoSEQ multiplex PCR; TCRdb has only the in-frame clones, and not every one. The V and J calls and clone size were taken over from that table, and D and trimming were inferred from the DNA. The sample lists roughly 120,000 clones, about four fifths occurring once. The germline V and J ends were trimmed by 6 bases and 2 bases, with 16 bases remaining between them. The CDR3 totals 15 residues. CDR1 and CDR2 from the germline V gene are MDHEN and SYDVKM. The sample consisted of peripheral blood. The V and J genes are TRBV28 and TRBJ1-2, with a weak D call TRBD1 (6 bases). The sequence derives from a woman aged 55-69 years with acute or convalescent COVID-19. This CDR3 reads CASRRGFQSNYGYTF. CDR3 sequence (DNA): TGTGCCAGCAGGAGGGGGTTCCAATCAAACTATGGCTACACCTTC.